This TCR beta chain was observed in a study of OX40 agonist ivuxolimab in advanced cancers. Whole-study context: Recorded diagnoses for dose-escalation patients were hepatocellular carcinoma, melanoma, renal cell or head and neck cancer.

The method was immunoSEQ multiplex PCR; TCRdb's version includes in-frame clones alone and lacks a portion of them. The table includes 40,000 to 55,000 clones, 88% detected once. Germline V CDR1 and CDR2: MNHEY, SVGAGI. This CDR3 contains 15 residues. Losses at the gene ends were 5 bases for V and 2 bases for J; bases not matched to a gene: 7. The J gene is TRBJ2-3, the V gene TRBV6-5; 7 bases line up with TRBD2. The sample was CD4+ or CD8+ T cells sorted from blood, taken in a trial of the OX40 agonist ivuxolimab. This TCR was sampled from an adult with an advanced solid tumor such as melanoma, head and neck, liver or kidney cancer. CDR3 coding DNA: TGTGCCAGCAGTCTAGCGGATGGAAACACAGATACGCAGTATTTT. Amino acid sequence: CASSLADGNTDTQYF.